This T cell receptor (beta chain) was obtained from a study of cytomegalovirus exposure and HLA in healthy donors (dated by TCRdb to 2015 to 2018). Background for the entire study: An earlier analysis of about 560 of the donors reported approximately 280 Gb of sequence data and about 120 million unique TCR beta sequences obtained from 150 million to 200 million T cells. An early release covering some 640 HLA-typed donors comprised about 320 gigabases of sequencing data and roughly 86 million unique TCR sequences. Of the roughly 400 genotyped donors, approximately 81% were placed in the genetic ancestry cluster associated with self-reported Caucasian donors. The study aimed to test whether cataloging public T cell receptors could reveal signatures of past pathogen exposure. The study profiled the T cell repertoires of about 720 subjects by immunosequencing and related them to cytomegalovirus serostatus. Besides the first cohort of some 670 subjects, a separate validation cohort made up of 95 to 150 different subjects was used. High-throughput TCR immunosequencing, statistical association of individual TCRs with disease status, and machine learning were combined to predict cytomegalovirus infection status. A later analysis re-analyzed previously published TCR beta repertoires from 666 donors and added high-resolution HLA genotyping to study TCR occurrence patterns. The later analysis used no new phenotypic data to find candidate immune exposures, relying instead on TCR beta sequences and their occurrence across donors. An earlier analysis of about 620 of the donors applied high-throughput TCR beta sequencing to assess whether each TCR beta V gene segment acted as functional or pseudogenic. Alongside the repertoire data, information on donor age, sex, ethnicity and CMV serostatus was compiled. Genome-wide SNP genotypes for about 55% of the roughly 670 donors were used in a later genetic analysis, which treated that subset as a discovery cohort. All discovery cohort repertoires had been generated using a single sequencing platform. Both class I and class II loci were covered by HLA typing, at four-digit resolution. Typing coverage differed by locus: A, B, C, DRB1 and DQB1 were typed in about 629-640 donors, DQA1 in 500 to 550, DPA1 in 600 to 610, and DPB1 in approximately 450. Roughly five DR-DQ haplotypes were treated as single units for association and clustering because of strong linkage in the cohort. Across 300 to 400 genotyped donors of the cohort, an average of 235,054 unique TCR beta nucleotide sequences per donor were sequenced, and 15% to 20% of those sequences were non-productive. General study outcomes and caveats: The authors suggested that the approach could potentially be extended to other disease states and immunological phenotypes. Three of the identified cytomegalovirus-associated TCR beta chains were confirmed in vitro to be specific for cytomegalovirus antigens. In this cohort, only TCR beta chains were sequenced, and detectable features were limited by the absence of alpha or paired-chain data. According to a later analysis, parvovirus B19, influenza, CMV and Epstein-Barr virus appeared linked to several top co-occurrence clusters. CMV serostatus was the only immune exposure information available for the cohort. When HLA alleles, especially DR and DQ, strongly co-occurred, TCR associations were difficult to assign to individual alleles. A further reported finding was that TCR beta sequences accurately predicted the HLA-A and HLA-B alleles for most subjects in the first cohort. Because some donors lacked HLA typing at each locus, the association tests relied only on the typed subset. Linkage disequilibrium might explain the correlated functional status among segregating V segments, but an unknown experimental factor could not be excluded. Sequencing depth was assumed to be roughly uniform across donors in the presence/absence analyses, though that assumption may not hold. Most TCR sequences were observed very rarely across donors, whereas some public TCRs were present in many individuals. The earlier analysis of 587 of the donors excluded some 16 rarely observed V segments, including chromosome 9 orphons, because counts were too low. Most CMV-associated TCR beta chains appeared to be HLA-restricted in a later analysis, and the HLA associations seemed to be driven largely by CMV exposure. In a later genetic analysis, fewer N-insertions in productive TCRs were reported among donors in an Asian-associated ancestry cluster than the roughly 700-donor mean. In a later genetic analysis, a missense DCLRE1C variant was associated with V-gene and J-gene trimming of TCR beta chains, and the association was replicated in an independent cohort. A cluster of highly shared sequence variants was judged likely to be a technical artifact of the sequencing pipeline. An earlier analysis of approximately 600 of the donors showed that most TCR beta V segments appeared in productive rearrangements either about 87% or about 30% of the time, which broadly matched IMGT annotations. Because the 87-base-pair reads could not distinguish some IMGT-functional V segments, including TRBV6-2 and TRBV6-3, those segments were excluded. In the study, 164 TCR beta chains were listed as associated with cytomegalovirus. The classifier was reported to diagnose cytomegalovirus status with high specificity and sensitivity in both the original and validation cohorts. In a later analysis, the rate of TCR association differed among HLA loci, with DRB1 alleles having the most associated TCRs and HLA-C alleles having the fewest. At a false discovery rate of 0.05, a later analysis linked roughly 17,000 TCR beta sequences to specific HLA alleles. A later analysis found that HLA-associated TCR beta chains were more clonally expanded and had lower generation probabilities than equally common non-associated chains.

In total, 666 healthy bone marrow donors made up the cohort. At the time of sampling, every cohort member was nominally healthy, though immune exposures that went unrecorded were likely present. The donor was CMV seropositive and was included in the group of around 300 seropositive cohort members. A peripheral blood sample was provided by each donor, and peripheral blood mononuclear cells were used for TCR beta sequencing. The Qiagen DNeasy Blood Extraction Kit was used to extract genomic DNA from the blood cell samples. The library was built by means of the immunoSEQ multiplex PCR assay. A mixture of 60 forward primers for TCR Vbeta segments and 13 reverse primers for TCR Jbeta segments was used in the multiplex PCR. A multiplex PCR assay on genomic DNA amplified the CDR3 region of rearranged TCR beta genes. On the Illumina HiSeq System, the amplified TCR beta libraries were sequenced as 87-base-pair reads. As for the original processing: A later analysis counted some 74 million unique TCR beta chains across the 650 to 700 repertoires, and some 11 million of these chains were shared by at least two donors. A nearest-neighbor algorithm error-corrected the raw reads and collapsed the reads into unique sequences, merging closely related sequences to remove PCR and sequencing errors. Alignment of CDR3 sequences to IMGT reference sequences was used to assign V, D and J gene segments. For a sequence to be retained, at least a six-nucleotide match to both a V gene segment and a J gene segment was required. Rearrangements were called productive when the CDR3 lacked stop codons and stayed in frame with V and J; all others were non-productive. CDR3 was defined by IMGT convention, running from the second conserved V-encoded cysteine to the conserved J-encoded phenylalanine. In an earlier analysis of just under 600 of the donors, sequences lacking an unambiguous match to a single V gene segment were excluded. In an earlier analysis of 587 of the donors, V segments were called functional above 56.7% productive rearrangements and were called segregating when the between-donor standard deviation exceeded 5%. A statistical classification framework was built for diagnosing cytomegalovirus status from the catalog of TCR beta chain sequences. In a later analysis, TCR nucleotide sequences were compared against IMGT/GENE-DB human TR gene sequences so that V and J genes could be assigned. A later analysis assigned CDR3 sequences and most-parsimonious VDJ recombination scenarios with the TCRdist pipeline. In a later analysis, every TCR beta chain was defined by the combination of its CDR3 amino acid sequence and its V-gene family, and reads without a unique V-gene family were dropped. To address suspected cross-contamination and a sequencing artifact, a later analysis removed a few hundred highly shared, low-generation-probability nucleotide sequences. In a later analysis, a clonal expansion index was calculated for each public chain from normalized within-repertoire ranks of inferred template counts. A later analysis computed generation probabilities with a VDJ recombination model fitted to out-of-frame rearrangements, and checked the results against IGoR. In a later analysis, hypergeometric tests were used to score TCR-TCR, TCR-HLA and TCR-CMV co-occurrence, with a repertoire-size bias correction applied to TCR pairs. A later analysis estimated false discovery rates by permuting HLA or CMV assignments 20 times. In a later analysis, co-occurring TCRs were grouped using DBSCAN, and TCRdist sequence similarity was added for clustering within HLA-allele-positive subsets. Repertoires with fewer than 30,000 or more than 120,000 public chains, plus five repertoires with anomalous nucleotide sharing, were excluded from co-occurrence clustering. TCRdb obtained this table from immuneACCESS and retained in-frame rearrangements with V and J assigned. These tables miss some clones; where compared with another copy, unresolved V genes account for less than half of the shortfall, and the remainder is unexplained. For V, J and clone size, that table is used; D and trimming come from the DNA. The sample table contains about 130,000 clones; only one count was recorded for 65% to 80% of them. Clones ranked in the top ten supply 4.2% of the sample.

In the case of this clone: The clone's antigen remains unknown. No base quality information exists; no much larger clone differs at one position.

CDR1 and CDR2 are read off the germline V gene (reference sequence) as MNHEY and SMNVEV. The CDR3 covers 15 residues, taking in both the cysteine and the phenylalanine. Only the CDR3 portion is preserved as DNA: 45 bases, with reading frame beginning at the first base. The germline ends are 7 bases apart after V is trimmed by 2 bases and J by 0 bases. The receptor's source is a male donor in good health and CMV-seropositive. Rearrangement joined TRBV27 to TRBJ1-4; no confident D gene assignment can be made. Sequences were obtained from PBMCs. The DNA reads as follows: TGTGCCAGCAGTTTAGGCATTGCAACTAATGAAAAACTGTTTTTT. Its translation reads: CASSLGIATNEKLFF. With the rest looked up from the reference TRBV27 and TRBJ1-4 genes rather than sequenced, the full variable domain is EAQVTQNPRYLITVTGKKLTVTCSQNMNHEYMSWYRQDPGLGLRQIYYSMNVEVTDKGDVPEGYKVSRKEKRNFPLILESPSPNQTSLYFCASSLGIATNEKLFFGSGTQLSVL.